The following is a TCR beta chain sequence with its context. The entry originates in a study of blood T cell repertoires in COVID-19. In the study overall: From the United States, Italy and Spain came samples of acute and convalescent COVID-19. Sources were T cells, B-cell-depleted T cells, or PBMCs; the material itself was cDNA or gDNA.

V was pared by 3 bases and J by 1 base, with 6 bases of the junction left unmatched. CDR3 length: 15 amino acids. CDR1 is SGDLS, CDR2 YYNGEE, per germline. The authors' processing: Amplifying reference gene primers gave estimates of nucleated cell counts. The protocol was immunoSEQ multiplex PCR, while the TCRdb copy is restricted to in-frame clones and leaves out a portion. The V and J calls and clone size were taken over from that table, and D and trimming were inferred from the DNA. The sample shows about 83,000 clones, 87% of them seen only once. This sequence originates from a man in his 60s with acute or convalescent COVID-19. The specimen was peripheral blood. V gene TRBV9 combines with J gene TRBJ2-5; 7 positions match TRBD1. CDR3 region: CASSGAGGIQETQYF. CDR3 sequence (DNA): TGTGCCAGCAGCGGCGCAGGGGGTATCCAAGAGACCCAGTACTTC.